This T cell receptor beta chain originates from a study of cytomegalovirus exposure and HLA in healthy donors. Study-wide context: Of a few hundred genotyped donors, roughly 81% clustered with self-reported Caucasian donors.

The CDR3 is 14 amino acids. The germline V gene has CDR1 PRHDT and CDR2 FYEKMQ (reference sequence). V gave up 1 base and J gave up 1 base, with 7 bases separating them. The PCR made use of 60 Vbeta and 13 Jbeta primers. Sequenced by immunoSEQ multiplex PCR; TCRdb stores in-frame clones only, minus some. The profile shows around 120,000 clones, 50% to 70% of them singletons. The rearrangement uses TRBV13 and TRBJ2-5; D remains unclear. The source of this sequence is a woman aged 40 to 49 in good health and CMV-seropositive. The sample comprised PBMCs. As DNA, the CDR3 is TGTGCCAGCAGCTTAGAACACGTCCAAGAGACCCAGTACTTC. Its protein product is CASSLEHVQETQYF.